This T cell receptor (beta chain) was sequenced in a study of T cell responses to AZD1222 COVID-19 vaccine. At the level of the study: Timing groups of about 4 and about 12 weeks for second doses were pooled.

A word on this clone: Its antigen is undetermined.

Findings and limits, study-wide: Only 5 or 6 individuals given AZD1222 were seropositive at baseline. White British donors predominated, females outnumbered males, and clonal diversity was possibly underestimated.

The method was immunoSEQ multiplex PCR; TCRdb's version includes in-frame clones alone and lacks a portion of them. The sample shows some 110,000 clones, about 80% of them seen only once. The CDR3 has 15 residues. Trimming removed 1 base at V and 9 bases at J, with 13 bases between. Germline values: CDR1 LGHDT, CDR2 YNNKEL (reference sequence). This receptor was taken from an adult in good health. This rearrangement joins TRBV3-1 (or the pseudogene TRBV3-2) to TRBJ1-6, with D perhaps matching TRBD1 (5 bases). The sample in question was peripheral blood, obtained on day 0 of AZD1222 vaccination. In nucleotides, the CDR3 is TGTGCCAGCAGCCAAGGAGGGGAAATGAGTTCACCCCTCCACTTT. Its translation is CASSQGGEMSSPLHF.